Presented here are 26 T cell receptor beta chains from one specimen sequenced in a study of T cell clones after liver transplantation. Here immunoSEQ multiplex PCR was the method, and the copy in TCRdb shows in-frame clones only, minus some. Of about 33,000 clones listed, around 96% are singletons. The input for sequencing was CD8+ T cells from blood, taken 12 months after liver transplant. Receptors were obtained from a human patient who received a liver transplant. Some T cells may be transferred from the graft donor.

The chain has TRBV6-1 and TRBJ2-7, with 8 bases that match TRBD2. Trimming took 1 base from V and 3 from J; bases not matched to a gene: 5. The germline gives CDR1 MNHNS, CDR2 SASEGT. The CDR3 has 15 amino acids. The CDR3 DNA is TGTGCCAGCAGTGAAGTCCCACTAGCGGACTACGAGCAGTACTTC. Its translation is CASSEVPLADYEQYF.

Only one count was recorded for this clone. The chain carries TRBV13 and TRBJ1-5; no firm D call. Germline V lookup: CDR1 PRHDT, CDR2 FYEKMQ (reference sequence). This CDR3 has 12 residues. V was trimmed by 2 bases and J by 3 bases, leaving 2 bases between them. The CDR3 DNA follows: TGTGCCAGCAGCTTACTCAATCAGCCCCAGCATTTT. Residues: CASSLLNQPQHF. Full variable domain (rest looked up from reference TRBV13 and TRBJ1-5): AAGVIQSPRHLIKEKRETATLKCYPIPRHDTVYWYQQGPGQDPQFLISFYEKMQSDKGSIPDRFSAQQFSDYHSELNMSSLELGDSALYFCASSLLNQPQHFGDGTRLSIL.

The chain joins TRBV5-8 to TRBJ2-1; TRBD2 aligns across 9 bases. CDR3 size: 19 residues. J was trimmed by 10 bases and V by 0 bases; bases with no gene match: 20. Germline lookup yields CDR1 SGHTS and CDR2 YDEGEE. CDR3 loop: CASSLEDISSGTINSEQFF. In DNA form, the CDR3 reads TGTGCCAGCAGCTTGGAGGATATCTCTAGCGGGACCATAAACAGCGAGCAGTTCTTC.

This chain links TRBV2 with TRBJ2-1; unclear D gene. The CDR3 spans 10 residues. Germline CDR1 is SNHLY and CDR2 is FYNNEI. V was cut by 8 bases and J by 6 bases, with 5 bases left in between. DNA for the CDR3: TGTGCCAGCCAAACCAATGAGCAGTTCTTC. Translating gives CASQTNEQFF.

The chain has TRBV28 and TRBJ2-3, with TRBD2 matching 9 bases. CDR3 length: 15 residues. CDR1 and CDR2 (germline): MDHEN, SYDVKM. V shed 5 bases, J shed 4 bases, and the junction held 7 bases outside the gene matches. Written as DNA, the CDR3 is TGTGCCAGCAGTCCAGCGGGAGGAGCCGCAGATACGCAGTATTTT. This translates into CASSPAGGAADTQYF.

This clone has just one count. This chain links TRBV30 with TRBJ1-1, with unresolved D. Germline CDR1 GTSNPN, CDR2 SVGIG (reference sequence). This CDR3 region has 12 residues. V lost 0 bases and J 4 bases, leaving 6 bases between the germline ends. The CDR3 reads CAWSVHSTEAFF. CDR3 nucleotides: TGTGCCTGGAGTGTACATAGCACTGAAGCTTTCTTT.

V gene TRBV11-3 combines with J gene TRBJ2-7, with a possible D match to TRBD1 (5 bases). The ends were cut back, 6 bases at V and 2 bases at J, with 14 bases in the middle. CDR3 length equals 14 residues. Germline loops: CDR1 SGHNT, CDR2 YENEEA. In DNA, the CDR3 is TGTGCCAGCAGGGCAGGGTCCCCCCCCTACGAGCAGTACTTC. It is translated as CASRAGSPPYEQYF.

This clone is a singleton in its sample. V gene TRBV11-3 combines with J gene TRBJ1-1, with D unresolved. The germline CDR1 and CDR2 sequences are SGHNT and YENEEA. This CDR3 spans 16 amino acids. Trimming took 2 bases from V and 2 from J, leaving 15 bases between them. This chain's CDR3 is CASSLMWEGENTEAFF. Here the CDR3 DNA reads TGTGCCAGCAGCTTAATGTGGGAGGGAGAAAACACTGAAGCTTTCTTT.

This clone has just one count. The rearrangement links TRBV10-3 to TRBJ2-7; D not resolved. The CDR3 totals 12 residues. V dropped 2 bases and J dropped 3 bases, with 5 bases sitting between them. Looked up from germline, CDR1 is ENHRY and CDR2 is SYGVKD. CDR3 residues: CAISEGDYEQYF. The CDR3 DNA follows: TGTGCCATCAGTGAGGGGGACTACGAGCAGTACTTC.

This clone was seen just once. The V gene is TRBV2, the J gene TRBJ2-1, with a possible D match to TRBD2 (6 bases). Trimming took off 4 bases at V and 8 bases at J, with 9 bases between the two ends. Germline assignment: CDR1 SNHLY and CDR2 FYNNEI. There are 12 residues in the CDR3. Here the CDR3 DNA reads TGTGCCAGCAGTGTCGGGACTGATGAGCAGTTCTTC. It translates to CASSVGTDEQFF.

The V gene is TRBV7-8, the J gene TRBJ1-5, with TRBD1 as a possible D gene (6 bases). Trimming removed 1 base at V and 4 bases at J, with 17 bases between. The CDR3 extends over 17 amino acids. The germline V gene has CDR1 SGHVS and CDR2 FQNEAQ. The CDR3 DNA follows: TGTGCCAGCAGCTTAGTAGCCCAACAGGGCCCAAATCAGCCCCAGCATTTT. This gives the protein CASSLVAQQGPNQPQHF.

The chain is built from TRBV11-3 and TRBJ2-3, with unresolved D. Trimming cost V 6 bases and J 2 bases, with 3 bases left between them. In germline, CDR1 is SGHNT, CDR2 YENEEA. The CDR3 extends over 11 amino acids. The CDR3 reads CASRFTDTQYF. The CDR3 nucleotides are TGTGCCAGCAGATTCACAGATACGCAGTATTTT.

The CDR3 loop reads CASSLQETGELFF. As DNA, the CDR3 is TGTGCCAGCAGCCTCCAGGAAACCGGGGAGCTGTTTTTT. The V and J genes are TRBV27 and TRBJ2-2; the D is unclear. CDR3 size: 13 residues. Trimming stripped 6 bases from V and 5 bases from J, with 10 bases between. Germline V gene sequence: CDR1 MNHEY, CDR2 SMNVEV (reference sequence).

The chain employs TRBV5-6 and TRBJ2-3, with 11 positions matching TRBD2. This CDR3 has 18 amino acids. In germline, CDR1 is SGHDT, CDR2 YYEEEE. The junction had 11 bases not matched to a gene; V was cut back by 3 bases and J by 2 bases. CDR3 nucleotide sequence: TGTGCCAGCAGCTGGGGGCTAACTAGCGGGAGCGCCACAGATACGCAGTATTTT. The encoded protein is CASSWGLTSGSATDTQYF.

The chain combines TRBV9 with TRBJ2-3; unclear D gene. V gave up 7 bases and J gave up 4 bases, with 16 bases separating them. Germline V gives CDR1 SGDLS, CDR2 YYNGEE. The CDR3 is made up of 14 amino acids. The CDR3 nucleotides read TGTGCCAGCTCCCCGTGGGGTATCCCAGATACGCAGTATTTT. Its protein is CASSPWGIPDTQYF.

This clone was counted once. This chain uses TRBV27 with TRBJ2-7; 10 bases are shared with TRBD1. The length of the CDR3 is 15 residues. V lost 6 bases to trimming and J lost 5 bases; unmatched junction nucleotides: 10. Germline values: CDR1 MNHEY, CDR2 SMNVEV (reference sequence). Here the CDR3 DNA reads TGTGCCAGCAGCAACGGGGACAGGGGTTACAACGAGCAGTACTTC. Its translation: CASSNGDRGYNEQYF.

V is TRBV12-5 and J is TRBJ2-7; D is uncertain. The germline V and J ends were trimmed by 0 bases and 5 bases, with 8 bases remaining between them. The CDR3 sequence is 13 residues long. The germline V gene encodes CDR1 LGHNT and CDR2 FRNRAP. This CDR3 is CASGLVGSHEQYF. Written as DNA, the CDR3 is TGTGCTAGTGGTTTGGTAGGCTCTCACGAGCAGTACTTC. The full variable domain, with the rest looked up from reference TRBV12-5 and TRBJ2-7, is DARVTQTPRHKVTEMGQEVTMRCQPILGHNTVFWYRQTMMQGLELLAYFRNRAPLDDSGMPKDRFSAEMPDATLATLKIQPSEPRDSAVYFCASGLVGSHEQYFGPGTRLTVT.

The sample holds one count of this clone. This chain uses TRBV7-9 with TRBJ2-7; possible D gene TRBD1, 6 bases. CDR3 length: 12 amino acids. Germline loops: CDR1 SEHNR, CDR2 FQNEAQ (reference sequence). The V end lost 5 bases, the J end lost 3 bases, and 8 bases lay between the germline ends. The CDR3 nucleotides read TGTGCCAGCAGCCAGACAGGCTACGAGCAGTACTTC. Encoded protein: CASSQTGYEQYF.

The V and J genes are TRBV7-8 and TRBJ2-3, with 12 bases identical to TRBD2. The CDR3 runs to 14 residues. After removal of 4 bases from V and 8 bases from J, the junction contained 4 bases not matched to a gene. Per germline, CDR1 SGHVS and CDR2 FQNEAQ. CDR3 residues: CASSSLAGGGTQYF. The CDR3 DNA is TGTGCCAGCAGCTCGCTAGCGGGGGGGGGTACGCAGTATTTT.

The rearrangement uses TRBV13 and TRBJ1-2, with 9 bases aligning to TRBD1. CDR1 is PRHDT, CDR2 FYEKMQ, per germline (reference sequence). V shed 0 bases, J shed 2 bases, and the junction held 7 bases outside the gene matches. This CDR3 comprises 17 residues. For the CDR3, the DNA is TGTGCCAGCAGCTTAGGCCGGGGACAGGGAATAAACTATGGCTACACCTTC. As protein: CASSLGRGQGINYGYTF.

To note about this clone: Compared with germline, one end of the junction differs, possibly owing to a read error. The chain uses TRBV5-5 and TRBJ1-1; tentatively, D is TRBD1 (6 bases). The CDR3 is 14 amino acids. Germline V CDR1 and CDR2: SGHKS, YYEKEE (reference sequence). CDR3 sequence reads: CASSLGWGPTEAFF. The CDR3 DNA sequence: TGTGCCAGCAGTTTGGGGTGGGGGCCCACTGAAGCTTTCTTT.

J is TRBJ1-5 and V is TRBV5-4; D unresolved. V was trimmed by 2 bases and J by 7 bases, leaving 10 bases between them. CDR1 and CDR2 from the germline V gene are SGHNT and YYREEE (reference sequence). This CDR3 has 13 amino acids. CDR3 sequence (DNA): TGTGCCAGCAGCTTAAGGGTAGGACAGCCCCAGCATTTT. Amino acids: CASSLRVGQPQHF.

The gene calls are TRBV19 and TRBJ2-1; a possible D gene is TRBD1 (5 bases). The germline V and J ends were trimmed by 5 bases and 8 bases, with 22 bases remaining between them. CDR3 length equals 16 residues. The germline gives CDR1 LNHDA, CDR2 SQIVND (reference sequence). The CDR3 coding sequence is TGTGCCAGTAGTTTGATCCCCAGGGTCCAATCGGATGAGCAGTTCTTC. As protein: CASSLIPRVQSDEQFF. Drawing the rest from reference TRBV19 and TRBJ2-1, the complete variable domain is DGGITQSPKYLFRKEGQNVTLSCEQNLNHDAMYWYRQDPGQGLRLIYYSQIVNDFQKGDIAEGYSVSREKKESFPLTVTSAQKNPTAFYLCASSLIPRVQSDEQFFGPGTRLTVL.

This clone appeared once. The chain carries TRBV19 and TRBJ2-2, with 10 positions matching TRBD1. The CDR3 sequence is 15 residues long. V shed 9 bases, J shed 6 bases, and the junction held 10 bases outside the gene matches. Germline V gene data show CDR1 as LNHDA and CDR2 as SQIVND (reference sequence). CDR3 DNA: TGTGCCAGCACCCGGGACAGGGGATCATCCGGGGAGCTGTTTTTT. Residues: CASTRDRGSSGELFF.

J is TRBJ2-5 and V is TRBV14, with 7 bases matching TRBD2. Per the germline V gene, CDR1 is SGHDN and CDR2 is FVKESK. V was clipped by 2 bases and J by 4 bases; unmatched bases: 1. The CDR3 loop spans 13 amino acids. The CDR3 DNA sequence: TGTGCCAGCAGCCAATGGGGGGGAGAGACCCAGTACTTC. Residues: CASSQWGGETQYF.

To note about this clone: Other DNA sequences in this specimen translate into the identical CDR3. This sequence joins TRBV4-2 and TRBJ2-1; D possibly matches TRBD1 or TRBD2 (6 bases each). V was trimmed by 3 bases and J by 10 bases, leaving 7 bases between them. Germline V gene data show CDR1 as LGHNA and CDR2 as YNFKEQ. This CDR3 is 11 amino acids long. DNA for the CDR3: TGTGCCAGCAGCCAGGGGGGCGAGCAGTTCTTC. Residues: CASSQGGEQFF.